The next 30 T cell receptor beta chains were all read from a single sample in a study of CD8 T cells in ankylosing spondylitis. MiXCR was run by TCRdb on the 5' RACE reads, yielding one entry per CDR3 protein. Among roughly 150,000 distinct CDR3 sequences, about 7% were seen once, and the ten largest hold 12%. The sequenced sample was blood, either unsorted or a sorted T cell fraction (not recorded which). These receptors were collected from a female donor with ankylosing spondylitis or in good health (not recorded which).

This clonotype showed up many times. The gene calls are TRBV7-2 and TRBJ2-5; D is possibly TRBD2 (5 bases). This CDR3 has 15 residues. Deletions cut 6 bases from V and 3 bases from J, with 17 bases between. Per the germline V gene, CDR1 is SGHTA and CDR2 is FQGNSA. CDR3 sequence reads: CASSYTRTEKETQYF. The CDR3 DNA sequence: TGTGCCAGCAGTTATACTAGGACGGAAAAAGAGACCCAGTACTTC.

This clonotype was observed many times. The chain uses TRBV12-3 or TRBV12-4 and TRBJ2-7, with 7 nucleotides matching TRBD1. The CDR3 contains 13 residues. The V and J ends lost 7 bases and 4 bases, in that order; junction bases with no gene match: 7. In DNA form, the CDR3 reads TGTGCCAGCAATCGACAGGGAGCTTACGAGCAGTACTTC. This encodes CASNRQGAYEQYF.

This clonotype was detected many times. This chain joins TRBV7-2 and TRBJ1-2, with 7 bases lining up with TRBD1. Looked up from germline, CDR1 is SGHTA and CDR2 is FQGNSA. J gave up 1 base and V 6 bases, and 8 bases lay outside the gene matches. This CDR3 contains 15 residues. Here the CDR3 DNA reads TGTGCCAGCAGATGGGACAGAGACTATAACTATGGCTACACCTTC. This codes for CASRWDRDYNYGYTF.

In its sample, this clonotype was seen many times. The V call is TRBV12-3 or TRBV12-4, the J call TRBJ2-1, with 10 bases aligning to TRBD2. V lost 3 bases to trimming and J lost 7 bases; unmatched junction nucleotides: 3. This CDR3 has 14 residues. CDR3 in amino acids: CASSLGTSANEQFF. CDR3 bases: TGTGCCAGCAGTTTGGGGACTAGCGCTAATGAGCAGTTCTTC.

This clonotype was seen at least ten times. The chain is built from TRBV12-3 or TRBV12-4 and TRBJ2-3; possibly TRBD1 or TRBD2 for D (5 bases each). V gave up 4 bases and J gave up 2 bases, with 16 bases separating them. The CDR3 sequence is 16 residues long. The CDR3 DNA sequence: TGTGCCAGCAGTTCGGGACGCTCAGGAGTCACAGATACGCAGTATTTT. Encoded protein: CASSSGRSGVTDTQYF.

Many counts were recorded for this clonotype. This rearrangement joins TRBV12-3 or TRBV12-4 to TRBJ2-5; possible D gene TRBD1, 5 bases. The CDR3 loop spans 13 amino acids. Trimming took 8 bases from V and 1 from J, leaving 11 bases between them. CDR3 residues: CASEDSIQETQYF. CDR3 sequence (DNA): TGTGCCAGCGAAGACAGCATCCAAGAGACCCAGTACTTC.

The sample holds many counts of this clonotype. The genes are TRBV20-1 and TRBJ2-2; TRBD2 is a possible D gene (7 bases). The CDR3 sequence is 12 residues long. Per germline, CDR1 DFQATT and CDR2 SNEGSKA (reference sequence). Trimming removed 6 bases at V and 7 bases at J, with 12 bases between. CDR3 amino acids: CSAGGQDGELFF. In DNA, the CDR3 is TGCAGTGCCGGGGGGCAGGACGGGGAGCTGTTTTTT.

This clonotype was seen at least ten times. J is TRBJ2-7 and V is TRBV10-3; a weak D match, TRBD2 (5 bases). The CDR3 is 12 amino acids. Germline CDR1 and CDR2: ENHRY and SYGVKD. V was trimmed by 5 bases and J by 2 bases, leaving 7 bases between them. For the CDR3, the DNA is TGTGCCATCAGTCGGGATCCCTACGAGCAGTACTTC. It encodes CAISRDPYEQYF.

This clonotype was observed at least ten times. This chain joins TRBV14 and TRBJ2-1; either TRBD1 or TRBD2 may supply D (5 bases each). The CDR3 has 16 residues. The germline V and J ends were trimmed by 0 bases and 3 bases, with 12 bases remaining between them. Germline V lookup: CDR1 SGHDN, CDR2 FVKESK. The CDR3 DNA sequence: TGTGCCAGCAGCCAAGATCCGGGACGGATCTACAATGAGCAGTTCTTC. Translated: CASSQDPGRIYNEQFF.

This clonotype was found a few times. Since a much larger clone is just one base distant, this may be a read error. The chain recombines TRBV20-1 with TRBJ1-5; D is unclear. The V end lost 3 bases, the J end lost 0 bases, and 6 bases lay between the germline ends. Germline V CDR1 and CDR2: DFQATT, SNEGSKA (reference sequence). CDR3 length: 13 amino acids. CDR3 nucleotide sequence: TGCAGTGCTAGGACCTCTAGCAATCAGCCCCAGCATTTT. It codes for CSARTSSNQPQHF.

The CDR3 sequence is CASGPRDGYEQYF. In DNA form, the CDR3 reads TGTGCCAGCGGCCCCAGGGACGGCTACGAGCAGTACTTC. The chain uses TRBV4-2 and TRBJ2-7; D may match TRBD1 or TRBD2 (5 bases each). The V and J ends lost 8 bases and 3 bases respectively, with 14 bases between them. The CDR3 extends over 13 amino acids. Germline V gives CDR1 LGHNA, CDR2 YNFKEQ.

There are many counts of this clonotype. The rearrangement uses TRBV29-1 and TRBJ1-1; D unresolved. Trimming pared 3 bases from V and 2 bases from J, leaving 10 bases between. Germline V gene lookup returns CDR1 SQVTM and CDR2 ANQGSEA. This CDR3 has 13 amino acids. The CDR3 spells CSVEVQPNTEAFF. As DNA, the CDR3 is TGCAGCGTTGAGGTTCAACCCAACACTGAAGCTTTCTTT.

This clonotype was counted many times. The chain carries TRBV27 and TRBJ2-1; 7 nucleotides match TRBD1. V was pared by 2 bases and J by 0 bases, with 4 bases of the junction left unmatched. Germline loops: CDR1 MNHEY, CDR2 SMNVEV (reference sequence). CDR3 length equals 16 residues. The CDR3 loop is CASSLNPGGSYNEQFF. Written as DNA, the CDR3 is TGTGCCAGCAGTTTAAACCCAGGGGGCTCCTACAATGAGCAGTTCTTC.

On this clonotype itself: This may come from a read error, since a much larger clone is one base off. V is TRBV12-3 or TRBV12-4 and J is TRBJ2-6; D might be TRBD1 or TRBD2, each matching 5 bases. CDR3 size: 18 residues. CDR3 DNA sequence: TGTGCCAGCAGTTTCGTTGTGGGTCAGGGTTCCGGGGCCAACGGCCTGACTTTC. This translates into CASSFVVGQGSGANGLTF.

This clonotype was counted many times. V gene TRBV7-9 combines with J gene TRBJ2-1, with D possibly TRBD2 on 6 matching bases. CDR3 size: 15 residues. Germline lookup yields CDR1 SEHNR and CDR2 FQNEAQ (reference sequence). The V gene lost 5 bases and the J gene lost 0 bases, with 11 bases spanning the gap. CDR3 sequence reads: CASSRGTFSYNEQFF. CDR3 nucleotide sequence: TGTGCCAGCAGCCGTGGGACTTTCTCCTACAATGAGCAGTTCTTC.

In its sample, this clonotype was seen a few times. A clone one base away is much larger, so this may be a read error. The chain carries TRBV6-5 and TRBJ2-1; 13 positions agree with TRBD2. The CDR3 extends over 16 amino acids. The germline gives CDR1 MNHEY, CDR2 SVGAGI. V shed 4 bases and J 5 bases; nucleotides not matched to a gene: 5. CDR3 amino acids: CASSCSTSGGNNEQFF. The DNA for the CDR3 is TGTGCCAGCAGTTGCTCGACTAGCGGGGGGAACAATGAGCAGTTCTTC.

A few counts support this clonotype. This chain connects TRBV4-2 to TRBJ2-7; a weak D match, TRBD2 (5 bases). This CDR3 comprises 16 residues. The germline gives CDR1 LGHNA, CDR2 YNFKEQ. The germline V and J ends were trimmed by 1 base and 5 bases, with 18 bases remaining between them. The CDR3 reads CASSQAIASFRNEQYF. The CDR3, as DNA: TGTGCCAGCAGCCAAGCGATAGCGTCCTTCCGGAACGAGCAGTACTTC.

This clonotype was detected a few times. This chain's CDR3 is CASSSLNPRTSPFNEQFF. CDR3 coding DNA: TGTGCCAGCAGTTCCCTCAATCCCCGGACTAGCCCGTTCAATGAGCAGTTCTTC. The chain recombines TRBV28 with TRBJ2-1; 8 bases match TRBD2. The CDR3 totals 18 residues. The germline V gene encodes CDR1 MDHEN and CDR2 SYDVKM. V shed 4 bases, J shed 6 bases, and the junction held 17 bases outside the gene matches.

CDR3 region: CASRRIRGTNSPLHF. The CDR3 coding sequence is TGTGCCAGCAGGCGTATCAGGGGGACTAATTCACCCCTCCACTTT. The chain is built from TRBV7-2 and TRBJ1-6; TRBD1 agrees at 7 bases. The CDR3 is 15 amino acids. The V segment lost 6 bases and the J segment 6 bases; nucleotides outside the gene matches: 8. In germline, CDR1 is SGHTA, CDR2 FQGNSA.

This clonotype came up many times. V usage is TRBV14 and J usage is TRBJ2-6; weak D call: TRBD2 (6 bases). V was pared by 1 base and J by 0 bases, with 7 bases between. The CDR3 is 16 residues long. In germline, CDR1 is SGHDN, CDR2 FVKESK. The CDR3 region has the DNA TGTGCCAGCAGCCAAGTCGGGGGCTCTGGGGCCAACGTCCTGACTTTC. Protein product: CASSQVGGSGANVLTF.

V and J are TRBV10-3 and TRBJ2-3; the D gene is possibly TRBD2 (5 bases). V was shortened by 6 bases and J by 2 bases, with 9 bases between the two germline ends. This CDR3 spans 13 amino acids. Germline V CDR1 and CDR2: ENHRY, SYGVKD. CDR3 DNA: TGTGCCATCAGGGAGGACCACACAGATACGCAGTATTTT. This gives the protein CAIREDHTDTQYF.

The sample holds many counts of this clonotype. As DNA, the CDR3 is TGCAGTGTTACCGGGACAGGGGACGAAAAACTGTTTTTT. Translation: CSVTGTGDEKLFF. The rearrangement links TRBV20-1 to TRBJ1-4; 10 nucleotides agree with TRBD1. Germline CDR1 DFQATT, CDR2 SNEGSKA (reference sequence). This CDR3 spans 13 amino acids. Trimming removed 7 bases from V and 8 bases from J; junction bases left unmatched: 7.

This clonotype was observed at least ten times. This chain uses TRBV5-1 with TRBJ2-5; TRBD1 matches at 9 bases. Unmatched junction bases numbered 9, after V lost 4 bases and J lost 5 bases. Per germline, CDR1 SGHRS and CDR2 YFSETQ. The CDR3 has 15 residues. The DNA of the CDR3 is TGCGCCAGCAGCCGTACGGGACAGGGTGGCGAGACCCAGTACTTC. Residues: CASSRTGQGGETQYF. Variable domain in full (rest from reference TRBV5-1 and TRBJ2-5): KAGVTQTPRYLIKTRGQQVTLSCSPISGHRSVSWYQQTPGQGLQFLFEYFSETQRNKGNFPGRFSGRQFSNSRSEMNVSTLELGDSALYLCASSRTGQGGETQYFGPGTRLLVL.

The CDR3 loop reads CTFCSDNRGLGYQETQYF. In DNA form, the CDR3 reads TGTACCTTCTGTTCCGACAACAGGGGGCTGGGGTACCAAGAGACCCAGTACTTC. The V gene is TRBV12-3 or TRBV12-4, the J gene TRBJ2-5; 9 bases are a match to TRBD1. The CDR3 is made up of 18 amino acids.

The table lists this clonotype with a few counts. CDR3 in DNA: TGTGCCAGCAGCTTATCAGGACGGACCTACGAGCAGTACTTC. It is translated as CASSLSGRTYEQYF. This chain joins TRBV7-2 and TRBJ2-7; D is uncertain. Germline CDR1 is SGHTA and CDR2 is FQGNSA. V lost 2 bases to trimming and J lost 2 bases, with 10 bases between them. CDR3 length: 14 amino acids.

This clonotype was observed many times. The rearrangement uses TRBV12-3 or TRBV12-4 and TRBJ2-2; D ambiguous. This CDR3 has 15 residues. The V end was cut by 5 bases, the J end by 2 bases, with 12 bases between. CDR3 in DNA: TGTGCCAGCAGTCAATCCGCAAGAAACACCGGGGAGCTGTTTTTT. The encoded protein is CASSQSARNTGELFF.

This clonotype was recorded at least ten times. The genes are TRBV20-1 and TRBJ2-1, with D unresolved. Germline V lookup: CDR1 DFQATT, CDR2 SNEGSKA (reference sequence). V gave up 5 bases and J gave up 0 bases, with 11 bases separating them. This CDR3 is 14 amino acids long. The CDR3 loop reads CSALYLSSYNEQFF. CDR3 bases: TGCAGTGCTCTTTATTTGAGCTCCTACAATGAGCAGTTCTTC.

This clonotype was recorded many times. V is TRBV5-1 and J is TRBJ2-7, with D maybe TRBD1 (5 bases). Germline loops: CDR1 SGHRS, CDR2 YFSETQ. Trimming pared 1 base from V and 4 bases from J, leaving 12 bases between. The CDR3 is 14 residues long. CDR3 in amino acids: CASSLQGLLYEQYF. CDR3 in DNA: TGCGCCAGCAGCTTGCAGGGTCTATTGTACGAGCAGTACTTC.

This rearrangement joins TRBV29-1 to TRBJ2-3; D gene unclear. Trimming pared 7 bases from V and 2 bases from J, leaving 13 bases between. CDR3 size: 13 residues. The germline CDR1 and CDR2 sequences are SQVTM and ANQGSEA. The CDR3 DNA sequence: TGCAGCGCGAAGCCGGGCCCCACAGATACGCAGTATTTT. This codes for CSAKPGPTDTQYF.

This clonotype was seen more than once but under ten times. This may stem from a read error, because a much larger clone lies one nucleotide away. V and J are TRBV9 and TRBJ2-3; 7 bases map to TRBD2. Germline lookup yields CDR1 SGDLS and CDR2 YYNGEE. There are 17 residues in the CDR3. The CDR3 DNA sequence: TGTGGCAGCAGCGTAGGAGTTAGCGGGTTATACACAGATACGCAGTATTTT. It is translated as CGSSVGVSGLYTDTQYF.